This TCR beta chain was found in a study of T cells after yellow fever vaccination. Study conclusions and caveats: The CD4 and CD8 compartments had a small share of their clonotypes in common. The study noted that FACS-sorted repertoires could contain abundant clonotypes contaminating from the bulk population. Clones that expanded after primary vaccination mostly reappeared after the booster (just under 98% CD4, 88% CD8).

It was through 5'RACE template switching that TCR cDNA was made, with a universal primer site and UMIs added. In TCRdb, the 5' RACE reads were re-called with MiXCR into one record per CDR3 protein. The profile shows hundreds of thousands of distinct CDR3 sequences, approximately 12% of them singletons. This clonotype has only a few counts. Its antigen is undetermined. After removal of 6 bases from V and 5 bases from J, the junction contained 5 bases not matched to a gene. This CDR3 is 13 amino acids long. The germline gives CDR1 MNHEY, CDR2 SVGEGT. This chain uses TRBV6-2 or TRBV6-3 with TRBJ2-5, with 8 nucleotides matching TRBD1. The source material was CD4+ T cells sorted from PBMCs, sampled 15 days after the yellow fever booster vaccination. The sequence came from a man younger than 30 who received the YFV17D yellow fever vaccine. CDR3 nucleotide sequence: TGTGCCAGCAGGCCGACAGGGGTCGAGACCCAGTACTTC. Amino acid sequence: CASRPTGVETQYF.